This is a list of T cell receptor beta chains from one sample in a study of T cells in localized non-small cell lung cancer. The repertoire was sequenced with immunoSEQ multiplex PCR; TCRdb's copy has only in-frame clones and lacks some. The table lists over 30,000 clones, around 90% of them singletons, with over 15% in the top ten. This sample comprised peripheral blood mononuclear cells, obtained before any cancer treatment. These receptor sequences come from a man aged 40-75 years with stage III lung adenocarcinoma. Each CDR3 is given with its conserved first and last residue. The D gene is left open where the match is weak. The listing skips clone size in some rows; elsewhere it reads once, few, many or a size class.

d_gene	v_gene	abundance	j_gene	CDR3nt	CDR3aa
.	TRBV5-4	.	TRBJ2-4	TGTGCCAGCAGCTTGGAGGGTTCCCAGACTCTAGCCAAAAACATTCAGTACTTC	CASSLEGSQTLAKNIQYF
.	TRBV27	.	TRBJ1-6	TGTGCCAGCAGTTTTAGGGGGGAGAATAATTCACCCCTCCACTTT	CASSFRGENNSPLHF
.	TRBV28	few	TRBJ2-2	TGTGCCAGCGGGTTACGCCACCCCACCGGGGAGCTGTTTTTT	CASGLRHPTGELFF
TRBD1	TRBV18	.	TRBJ2-5	TGTGCCAGCTCACCACAGGGACAGGGGTTAACCCAGTACTTC	CASSPQGQGLTQYF
.	TRBV6-1	.	TRBJ1-1	TGTGCCACCTCCCCCAGGGCTAACACTGAAGCTTTCTTT	CATSPRANTEAFF
.	TRBV27	.	TRBJ2-7	TGTGCCAGCAGTTGGGGCCCCTTATACGAGCAGTACTTC	CASSWGPLYEQYF
.	TRBV5-4	.	TRBJ1-3	TGTGCCAGCAGCCGTTCCCTGATAGGAGGGTTAGTGTCTGGAAACACCATATATTTT	CASSRSLIGGLVSGNTIYF
.	TRBV6-4	.	TRBJ1-6	TGTGCCAGCAGTAAGGGGGGCGCAAGATCACCCCTCCACTTT	CASSKGGARSPLHF
.	TRBV2	.	TRBJ2-1	TGTGCCAGCAAAGCAGGGTATGAGCAGTTCTTC	CASKAGYEQFF
TRBD1	TRBV7-3	.	TRBJ1-5	TGTGCCAGCAGCTGGGACAGTCATTCGCCCCAGCATTTT	CASSWDSHSPQHF
.	TRBV19	.	TRBJ1-5	TGTGCCAGTAGTATAGATACAGGAGCCATCGGTTCAACTCAGCCCCAGCATTTT	CASSIDTGAIGSTQPQHF
.	TRBV28	.	TRBJ2-7	TGTGCCAGCAGTTTGGTAGCGCGTGAGCAGTACTTC	CASSLVAREQYF